This TCR beta chain came from a study of neurological immune-mediated disorders. General observations from the study: Multiple sclerosis was found to have the least TCR clonal expansion, below healthy controls, and HTLV-1-associated myelopathy the most. None of the CDR3 amino acid sequences of expanded clones were shared across subjects, and this suggested private repertoires in all groups.

This clonotype was detected ten times or more. Antigen: not known. The CDR3 totals 15 residues. Germline CDR1 and CDR2: SGHRS and YFSETQ. Trimming stripped 0 bases from V and 1 base from J, with 10 bases between. CD4+ or CD8+ T cells at a count of about a million served as input for the sorted libraries. 5'RACE generated cDNA with 10-nucleotide random UMIs. TCRdb re-called the 5' RACE reads through MiXCR, storing one row per CDR3 protein. Among about 15,000 distinct CDR3 sequences listed, approximately 3.7% were seen once. The rearrangement links TRBV5-1 to TRBJ2-5, with D tentatively TRBD1 (5 bases). The sample taken for sequencing was CD8+ T cells from blood. The receptor's source is a woman between 40 and 50 years old in good health. DNA of the CDR3: TGCGCCAGCAGCTTGGCCGGCAGGGCCCAAGAGACCCAGTACTTC. This codes for CASSLAGRAQETQYF.